This T cell receptor beta chain was found in a study of blood T cell repertoires in COVID-19. Study background: The United States, Italy and Spain provided the acute and convalescent COVID-19 samples. The cDNA or gDNA used as material had been derived from T cells, B-cell-depleted T cells, or PBMCs.

In the original processing: By means of reference gene primer amplification, nucleated cell counts were estimated. The data were produced by immunoSEQ multiplex PCR, yet TCRdb's version contains in-frame clones alone and is incomplete. From that table come the V and J calls and clone size; the DNA was used to work out D and trimming. The table shows around 130,000 clones, with about 74% occurring only once. Trimming removed 0 bases at V and 6 bases at J, with 16 bases between. The CDR3 is 15 amino acids. In germline, CDR1 is SGHDT, CDR2 YYEEEE. This clone is a singleton in its sample. This chain connects TRBV5-6 to TRBJ2-7; weak D call: TRBD2 (7 bases). The sequence was collected from a human donor in a cohort sampled during active COVID-19. Specimen: peripheral blood. CDR3 loop: CASSLEGGGLREQYF. As DNA, the CDR3 is TGTGCCAGCAGCTTGGAGGGAGGGGGATTACGCGAGCAGTACTTC.